The next 29 T cell receptor beta chains were all read from a single sample in a study of T cell changes during pregnancy in multiple sclerosis. The data were produced by immunoSEQ multiplex PCR, yet TCRdb's version contains in-frame clones alone and is incomplete. Here the sample spans 25,000 to 30,000 clones, 90% to 95% being singletons. Material: CD8+ T cells from peripheral blood mononuclear cells, obtained before pregnancy. These receptor sequences come from a female donor with multiple sclerosis, enrolled in a pregnancy study.

The genes are TRBV9 and TRBJ1-2, with D unclear. V dropped 0 bases and J dropped 4 bases, with 7 bases sitting between them. The CDR3 has 13 residues. Germline V lookup: CDR1 SGDLS, CDR2 YYNGEE. The CDR3 is CASSVDSGYGYTF. CDR3 nucleotides: TGTGCCAGCAGCGTAGATAGTGGCTATGGCTACACCTTC.

This clone has only one observation. The V and J genes are TRBV14 and TRBJ2-7; D call uncertain. CDR3 size: 16 residues. The germline V gene has CDR1 SGHDN and CDR2 FVKESK. The V end lost 4 bases, the J end lost 1 base, and 17 bases lay between the germline ends. The CDR3 is CASSPVPPVPSYEQYF. The CDR3 nucleotides read TGTGCCAGCAGCCCCGTGCCGCCGGTTCCTTCCTACGAGCAGTACTTC.

This clone was recorded once. This chain joins TRBV4-3 and TRBJ2-2; 7 nucleotides match TRBD2. The CDR3 sequence is 17 residues long. The V gene's germline CDR1 is LGHNA and CDR2 YSLEER. The V gene end was trimmed by 4 bases and the J gene end by 2 bases; junction bases not matched to a gene: 10. The CDR3 here is CASSLGGRGPNTGELFF. The DNA for the CDR3 is TGCGCCAGCAGCCTGGGGGGGAGGGGCCCTAACACCGGGGAGCTGTTTTTT.

The chain links TRBV4-1 to TRBJ2-2; 7 bases map to TRBD2. Trimming at V came to 3 bases and at J to 5 bases, leaving 3 bases not matched to a gene. Germline V gives CDR1 MGHRA, CDR2 YSYEKL. The CDR3 sequence is 14 residues long. CDR3 nucleotide sequence: TGCGCCAGCAGCCACGTTAGCGGGACCGGGGAGCTGTTTTTT. Residues: CASSHVSGTGELFF.

This rearrangement joins TRBV9 to TRBJ1-1; the D is unclear. V was clipped by 0 bases and J by 4 bases, with 7 bases between them. The germline V gene has CDR1 SGDLS and CDR2 YYNGEE. The CDR3 loop spans 13 amino acids. CDR3 DNA sequence: TGTGCCAGCAGCGTAGCTAGCGGCACTGAAGCTTTCTTT. Translating it yields CASSVASGTEAFF.

The V and J genes are TRBV5-4 and TRBJ1-4; TRBD1 aligns across 10 bases. J gave up 1 base and V 0 bases, and 9 bases lay outside the gene matches. This CDR3 is built from 19 residues. Germline V gene lookup returns CDR1 SGHNT and CDR2 YYREEE (reference sequence). CDR3 amino acids: CASSLGGTDRGQTNEKLFF. CDR3 nucleotides: TGTGCCAGCAGCTTGGGGGGGACCGACAGGGGGCAAACTAATGAAAAACTGTTTTTT. The whole variable domain, remainder taken from reference TRBV5-4 and TRBJ1-4, is ETGVTQSPTHLIKTRGQQVTLRCSSQSGHNTVSWYQQALGQGPQFIFQYYREEENGRGNFPPRFSGLQFPNYSSELNVNALELDDSALYLCASSLGGTDRGQTNEKLFFGSGTQLSVL.

The chain employs TRBV6-5 and TRBJ2-3; D might be TRBD2 (7 bases). The ends were cut back, 1 base at V and 4 bases at J, with 12 bases in the middle. The CDR3 covers 15 residues. Per germline, CDR1 MNHEY and CDR2 SVGAGI. The CDR3 DNA follows: TGTGCCAGCAGTTACTTGCGCGGGGGCGCAGATACGCAGTATTTT. Protein product: CASSYLRGGADTQYF.

This chain links TRBV19 with TRBJ2-3; weak D call: TRBD2 (6 bases). With 5 bases removed from V and 6 bases from J, the gap between germline ends came to 9 bases. Germline CDR1 reads LNHDA; CDR2 reads SQIVND (reference sequence). CDR3 length: 12 residues. DNA for the CDR3: TGTGCCAGTAGTCCCGCGGGGGATACGCAGTATTTT. This encodes CASSPAGDTQYF. The variable domain in full, with the rest retrieved from reference TRBV19 and TRBJ2-3, is DGGITQSPKYLFRKEGQNVTLSCEQNLNHDAMYWYRQDPGQGLRLIYYSQIVNDFQKGDIAEGYSVSREKKESFPLTVTSAQKNPTAFYLCASSPAGDTQYFGPGTRLTVL.

CDR3 amino acids: CASRRTGGGNTGELFF. In nucleotides, the CDR3 is TGCGCCAGCAGACGTACAGGGGGTGGTAACACCGGGGAGCTGTTTTTT. The chain combines TRBV5-1 with TRBJ2-2; the match to TRBD1 covers 8 bases. Germline CDR1 reads SGHRS; CDR2 reads YFSETQ. This CDR3 region has 16 residues. The V and J ends lost 5 bases and 2 bases, in that order; junction bases with no gene match: 8.

The chain combines TRBV6-1 with TRBJ2-1; 11 nucleotides match TRBD2. Germline-derived CDR1 and CDR2 are MNHNS and SASEGT. The CDR3 is 17 residues long. Losses at the gene ends were 1 base for V and 2 bases for J; bases not matched to a gene: 4. The CDR3 loop is CASSEELAGVPYNEQFF. CDR3 in DNA: TGTGCCAGCAGTGAAGAACTAGCGGGAGTACCCTACAATGAGCAGTTCTTC.

The chain links TRBV6-5 to TRBJ2-3; perhaps TRBD1 as D (6 bases). V lost 10 bases to trimming and J lost 2 bases, with 10 bases between them. CDR3 length: 12 amino acids. Per germline, CDR1 MNHEY and CDR2 SVGAGI. The CDR3 region has the DNA TGTGCCACCGGACAGATCACAGATACGCAGTATTTT. Translated, it gives CATGQITDTQYF.

The V gene is TRBV7-2, the J gene TRBJ2-7; D remains unclear. V was pared by 11 bases and J by 0 bases, with 8 bases between. There are 11 residues in the CDR3. Germline CDR1 reads SGHTA; CDR2 reads FQGNSA. CDR3 nucleotide sequence: TGTGCCGTCGGGTCCTCCTACGAGCAGTACTTC. Translated: CAVGSSYEQYF.

The J gene is TRBJ2-2, the V gene TRBV6-4, with 10 positions matching TRBD2. The junction had 6 bases not matched to a gene; V was cut back by 4 bases and J by 4 bases. The germline gives CDR1 MRHNA, CDR2 SNTAGT. The CDR3 length is 16 residues. CDR3: CASSANSGGSTGELFF. The CDR3 DNA reads as TGTGCCAGCAGTGCAAATAGCGGGGGGAGCACCGGGGAGCTGTTTTTT.

J is TRBJ1-5 and V is TRBV27; unclear D gene. V lost 5 bases, J lost 7 bases, and 12 bases lay in between. The CDR3 is made up of 13 amino acids. In germline, CDR1 is MNHEY, CDR2 SMNVEV (reference sequence). The CDR3, as DNA: TGTGCCAGCAGTCCCTCTTCCGGGCAGCCCCAGCATTTT. Protein: CASSPSSGQPQHF.

The V gene is TRBV27, the J gene TRBJ2-1; perhaps TRBD2 as D (6 bases). This CDR3 contains 15 residues. Trimming took off 5 bases at V and 4 bases at J, with 15 bases between the two ends. Germline V gene lookup returns CDR1 MNHEY and CDR2 SMNVEV (reference sequence). CDR3 sequence: CASSLQWREYNEQFF. CDR3 bases: TGTGCCAGCAGTCTACAGTGGCGGGAATACAATGAGCAGTTCTTC.

The chain recombines TRBV19 with TRBJ2-2; 10 bases agree with TRBD2. The germline V gene has CDR1 LNHDA and CDR2 SQIVND (reference sequence). The V segment lost 5 bases and the J segment 9 bases; nucleotides outside the gene matches: 15. This CDR3 is 17 amino acids long. The DNA of the CDR3 is TGTGCCAGTAGTCCCCGGGCACTAGCGGGAACGATGTGGGAGCTGTTTTTT. Its protein is CASSPRALAGTMWELFF.

The genes are TRBV7-8 and TRBJ1-1; TRBD1 matches at 7 bases. Germline CDR1 SGHVS, CDR2 FQNEAQ. The V gene end was trimmed by 5 bases and the J gene end by 7 bases; junction bases not matched to a gene: 7. The CDR3 extends over 13 amino acids. The CDR3 region has the DNA TGTGCCAGCAGCCACCCCTCAGGGGGTGAAGCTTTCTTT. Protein: CASSHPSGGEAFF.

The chain is built from TRBV5-5 and TRBJ2-7, with 9 bases lining up with TRBD1. The CDR3 totals 15 residues. Per germline, CDR1 SGHKS and CDR2 YYEKEE (reference sequence). V was pared by 4 bases and J by 0 bases, with 5 bases of the junction left unmatched. CDR3 sequence reads: CASSLTGGSSYEQYF. The CDR3, as DNA: TGTGCCAGCAGCCTGACAGGGGGGAGCTCCTACGAGCAGTACTTC. Using reference TRBV5-5 and TRBJ2-7 for the parts outside the CDR3, the full variable domain is DAGVTQSPTHLIKTRGQQVTLRCSPISGHKSVSWYQQVLGQGPQFIFQYYEKEERGRGNFPDRFSARQFPNYSSELNVNALLLGDSALYLCASSLTGGSSYEQYFGPGTRLTVT.

The V call is TRBV25-1, the J call TRBJ2-1; 12 bases are shared with TRBD2. The CDR3 is 15 residues long. The germline gives CDR1 MGHDK, CDR2 SYGVNS. The junction had 1 base not matched to a gene; V was cut back by 4 bases and J by 3 bases. This CDR3 reads CASSALAGGYNEQFF. Here the CDR3 DNA reads TGTGCCAGCAGTGCACTAGCGGGAGGCTACAATGAGCAGTTCTTC.

The chain couples TRBV2 to TRBJ2-1, with 9 nucleotides matching TRBD2. J was trimmed by 7 bases and V by 2 bases; bases with no gene match: 0. This CDR3 has 13 residues. Looked up from germline, CDR1 is SNHLY and CDR2 is FYNNEI. CDR3 region: CASSELAGNEQFF. The CDR3 DNA reads as TGTGCCAGCAGTGAACTAGCGGGAAATGAGCAGTTCTTC.

DNA for the CDR3: TGCGCCAGCAGCCCAGGGTGGGGCGAGACCCAGTACTTC. It yields the protein CASSPGWGETQYF. The chain recombines TRBV4-3 with TRBJ2-5; tentative D call: TRBD1 (5 bases). There are 13 residues in the CDR3. Germline V lookup: CDR1 LGHNA, CDR2 YSLEER. V was cut by 4 bases and J by 5 bases, with 11 bases left in between.

The CDR3 coding sequence is TGTGCCAGCTCTCCAAGAAGGGTAGGGAGGGGCGAAAACACTGAAGCTTTCTTT. It codes for CASSPRRVGRGENTEAFF. The chain recombines TRBV7-8 with TRBJ1-1; D is perhaps TRBD1 (5 bases). Looked up from germline, CDR1 is SGHVS and CDR2 is FQNEAQ. The CDR3 contains 18 residues. Trimming left V 8 bases short and J 2 bases short, with 27 bases between.

V gene TRBV5-4 combines with J gene TRBJ2-5; 9 nucleotides match TRBD1. The CDR3 has 15 residues. With V trimmed by 4 bases and J by 4 bases, 8 bases remained unmatched. CDR1 SGHNT and CDR2 YYREEE come from the germline V gene (reference sequence). The CDR3 DNA is TGTGCCAGCAGCAGACGGACAGGGGTCGTAGAGACCCAGTACTTC. Protein product: CASSRRTGVVETQYF.

V and J are TRBV27 and TRBJ2-5; D gene uncertain. The V gene lost 0 bases and the J gene lost 5 bases, with 7 bases spanning the gap. Germline V lookup: CDR1 MNHEY, CDR2 SMNVEV (reference sequence). The CDR3 length is 13 residues. The CDR3 loop reads CASSLSLLETQYF. The CDR3 coding sequence is TGTGCCAGCAGTTTATCCTTATTGGAGACCCAGTACTTC.

The chain's CDR3 is CASSPFGQGAVDGYTF. As DNA, the CDR3 is TGTGCCAGCTCACCCTTCGGACAGGGGGCAGTTGATGGCTACACCTTC. V and J are TRBV18 and TRBJ1-2; 11 nucleotides align to TRBD1. The CDR3 is 16 amino acids. Germline V gene lookup returns CDR1 KGHSH and CDR2 LQKENI. Germline trimming cut 3 bases from V and 6 bases from J; bases unmatched to any gene: 9.

The chain combines TRBV2 with TRBJ1-6; tentative D call: TRBD1 (5 bases). V gave up 8 bases and J gave up 9 bases, with 20 bases separating them. This CDR3 has 15 amino acids. CDR1 is SNHLY, CDR2 FYNNEI, per germline. The CDR3 region is CASVPQGLGISPLHF. The CDR3 coding sequence is TGTGCCAGCGTACCCCAGGGTCTGGGCATTTCACCCCTCCACTTT.

This chain joins TRBV30 and TRBJ2-1, with 10 bases matching TRBD2. CDR3 length: 16 amino acids. The V gene end was trimmed by 5 bases and the J gene end by 6 bases; junction bases not matched to a gene: 13. The germline gives CDR1 GTSNPN, CDR2 SVGIG (reference sequence). In DNA form, the CDR3 reads TGTGCCTGGGCTCCCATGGGGCTAGCGGGAGTCAATGAGCAGTTCTTC. This translates into CAWAPMGLAGVNEQFF. Full variable domain (remainder filled in from reference TRBV30 and TRBJ2-1): SQTIHQWPATLVQPVGSPLSLECTVEGTSNPNLYWYRQAAGRGLQLLFYSVGIGQISSEVPQNLSASRPQDRQFILSSKKLLLSDSGFYLCAWAPMGLAGVNEQFFGPGTRLTVL.

This clone has only one observation. The V and J genes are TRBV20-1 and TRBJ2-1, with D hard to call. The CDR3 contains 10 residues. Germline CDR1 reads DFQATT; CDR2 reads SNEGSKA (reference sequence). With 5 bases removed from V and 7 bases from J, the gap between germline ends came to 6 bases. DNA for the CDR3: TGCAGTGCTCATGAGAATGAGCAGTTCTTC. Its translation is CSAHENEQFF.

This chain uses TRBV15 with TRBJ1-1; perhaps TRBD1 as D (6 bases). The germline V gene encodes CDR1 LNHNV and CDR2 YYDKDF (reference sequence). Trimming cost V 0 bases and J 7 bases, with 12 bases left between them. This CDR3 is built from 14 residues. This CDR3 is CATSRDRTAHEAFF. Written as DNA, the CDR3 is TGTGCCACCAGCAGAGATCGGACAGCGCATGAAGCTTTCTTT. The full variable domain, in which reference TRBV15 and TRBJ1-1 provide the parts outside the CDR3, is DAMVIQNPRYQVTQFGKPVTLSCSQTLNHNVMYWYQQKSSQAPKLLFHYYDKDFNNEADTPDNFQSRRPNTSFCFLDIRSPGLGDTAMYLCATSRDRTAHEAFFGQGTRLTVV.